The entry that follows covers one T cell receptor beta chain sequence. Its matching antigen is unknown. This CDR3 contains 15 residues. CDR1 is MGHDK and CDR2 is SYGVNS in the germline V gene. With V trimmed by 6 bases and J by 2 bases, 10 bases remained unmatched. Axillary draining lymph nodes of breast cancer patients supplied the node samples. MiXCR, applied by TCRdb to the multiplex PCR reads, yields one record per CDR3 protein. Counted here are around 300,000 distinct CDR3 sequences, 30% occurring once; the ten biggest clones make up over 0.95%. The data are from a study of breast tumors, draining lymph nodes, adjacent tissues. Study findings and constraints: Tumor TCR diversity was below lymph nodes but above nontumor tissue. Data fit most tumor T cells coming from lymph node, expanding in tumor.

This TCR derives from a female donor with breast cancer. Some clones in this sample may be carry-over from other donors' samples. Sequencing used axillary lymph node tissue. The chain recombines TRBV25-1 with TRBJ2-7; 7 nucleotides agree with TRBD1. As DNA, the CDR3 is TGTGCCAGCAGCTACAGGACAGGCAGCACCTACGAGCAGTACTTC. Translating it yields CASSYRTGSTYEQYF.